A single sample gave rise to the 24 T cell receptor beta chains below, sequenced in a study of regulatory T cells in long-lasting Graves disease. Specified time point: newly diagnosed GD, antithyroid drugs for less than 3 months. PBMC-extracted RNA yielded the TCR library. CDR3-region Arm-PCR and iRepertoire HTBI primers produced the TCR beta libraries. TCRdb passed the multiplex PCR reads through MiXCR, listing each CDR3 protein once. The sample holds under 400,000 distinct CDR3 sequences; roughly a sixth are singletons and the top ten take approximately 30%. A further study also used this sample, focusing on T cells in Graves' hyperthyroidism and ophthalmopathy.

This specimen consisted of peripheral blood mononuclear cells (PBMCs), obtained at new diagnosis, from a patient treated with antithyroid drugs. These receptors all stem from a man in his forties with Graves disease.

At least ten counts were recorded for this clonotype. The gene calls are TRBV13 and TRBJ2-1; perhaps TRBD2 as D (6 bases). Germline CDR1 reads PRHDT; CDR2 reads FYEKMQ (reference sequence). Between the trimmed V and J ends, which lost 1 base and 5 bases, there was a span of 12 bases. This CDR3 has 15 amino acids. The CDR3 sequence: CASSLDLGGNNEQFF. For the CDR3, the DNA is TGTGCCAGCAGCTTAGATCTGGGGGGTAACAATGAGCAGTTCTTC.

The sample holds a few counts of this clonotype. This chain connects TRBV27 to TRBJ2-5, with D unresolved. This CDR3 has 14 residues. Trimming took off 5 bases at V and 5 bases at J, with 15 bases between the two ends. Germline CDR1 reads MNHEY; CDR2 reads SMNVEV (reference sequence). The CDR3 sequence: CASSIRALWETQYF. In DNA form, the CDR3 reads TGTGCCAGCAGTATTCGGGCCTTATGGGAGACCCAGTACTTC.

The J gene is TRBJ1-2, the V gene TRBV7-2; D unresolved. Germline V CDR1 and CDR2: SGHTA, FQGNSA. CDR3 size: 14 residues. With 6 bases removed from V and 4 bases from J, the gap between germline ends came to 15 bases. The CDR3 region is CASRQAGGFYGYTF. CDR3 nucleotide sequence: TGTGCCAGCAGACAAGCGGGCGGATTCTATGGCTACACCTTC.

This clonotype was counted a few times. The rearrangement uses TRBV5-1 and TRBJ1-1; D is uncertain. The CDR3 length is 13 residues. The V and J ends lost 4 bases and 0 bases respectively, with 7 bases between them. Germline CDR1 reads SGHRS; CDR2 reads YFSETQ. The CDR3 reads CASSAELNTEAFF. In nucleotides, the CDR3 is TGCGCCAGCAGCGCGGAGTTGAACACTGAAGCTTTCTTT. The whole variable domain, remainder taken from reference TRBV5-1 and TRBJ1-1, is KAGVTQTPRYLIKTRGQQVTLSCSPISGHRSVSWYQQTPGQGLQFLFEYFSETQRNKGNFPGRFSGRQFSNSRSEMNVSTLELGDSALYLCASSAELNTEAFFGQGTRLTVV.

Many counts were recorded for this clonotype. The chain combines TRBV7-8 with TRBJ2-1; 7 positions agree with TRBD1. Germline values: CDR1 SGHVS, CDR2 FQNEAQ. The length of the CDR3 is 16 residues. V dropped 1 base and J dropped 2; count of bases not matched to a gene: 5. In nucleotides, the CDR3 is TGTGCCAGCAGCTTAGGTCAGGGGGTGACCTACAATGAGCAGTTCTTC. It codes for CASSLGQGVTYNEQFF.

In its sample, this clonotype was seen many times. The chain has TRBV6-1 and TRBJ1-2; D may be TRBD1 (6 bases). The germline V and J ends were trimmed by 4 bases and 4 bases, with 16 bases remaining between them. Germline lookup yields CDR1 MNHNS and CDR2 SASEGT. The CDR3 extends over 15 amino acids. The CDR3 DNA follows: TGTGCCAGCAGTGTCCTAGGGGGGAGAGGCTATGGCTACACCTTC. It encodes CASSVLGGRGYGYTF.

This clonotype was seen repeatedly, ten times or more. The CDR3 spells CASTVTASGVVGELFF. The CDR3 bases are TGTGCCAGCACCGTAACGGCTAGCGGGGTTGTCGGGGAGCTGTTTTTT. The V and J genes are TRBV6-1 and TRBJ2-2; 9 nucleotides align to TRBD2. The CDR3 is 16 amino acids. V lost 7 bases to trimming and J lost 7 bases; unmatched junction nucleotides: 13. Germline lookup yields CDR1 MNHNS and CDR2 SASEGT.

A few counts support this clonotype. This chain links TRBV5-1 with TRBJ2-2, with 7 bases matching TRBD1. The CDR3 totals 16 residues. Trimming removed 4 bases from V and 7 bases from J; junction bases left unmatched: 13. The V gene's germline CDR1 is SGHRS and CDR2 YFSETQ. Here the CDR3 DNA reads TGCGCCAGCAGCAATAACCCTGACAGGGTAGGCGGGGAGCTGTTTTTT. This codes for CASSNNPDRVGGELFF.

At least ten counts were recorded for this clonotype. The chain employs TRBV11-3 and TRBJ2-2; maybe TRBD2 (5 bases). From germline, CDR1 is SGHNT and CDR2 YENEEA. CDR3 length equals 16 residues. V was trimmed by 1 base and J by 5 bases, leaving 14 bases between them. The CDR3 reads CASSLVWPSSTGELFF. CDR3 nucleotides: TGTGCCAGCAGCTTAGTCTGGCCTAGCTCGACCGGGGAGCTGTTTTTT.

This clonotype was observed a handful of times. V gene TRBV29-1 combines with J gene TRBJ1-4, with D unresolved. The germline V gene has CDR1 SQVTM and CDR2 ANQGSEA. The CDR3 extends over 14 amino acids. V was clipped by 1 base and J by 8 bases, with 14 bases between them. CDR3 protein: CSVEVGDAEEKLFF. The CDR3 DNA sequence: TGCAGCGTTGAAGTCGGGGATGCCGAGGAAAAACTGTTTTTT.

This clonotype was counted at least ten times. The chain uses TRBV2 and TRBJ1-4; 10 bases map to TRBD1. Looked up from germline, CDR1 is SNHLY and CDR2 is FYNNEI. The ends lost 5 bases at V and 5 bases at J; junction bases unmatched: 5. This CDR3 region has 15 residues. CDR3 DNA sequence: TGTGCCAGCAGTCGACAGGGGGCGGAGAATGAAAAACTGTTTTTT. It specifies CASSRQGAENEKLFF.

The chain employs TRBV7-9 and TRBJ1-1; D is ambiguous. CDR1 SEHNR and CDR2 FQNEAQ come from the germline V gene (reference sequence). The CDR3 loop spans 13 amino acids. V was pared by 5 bases and J by 7 bases, with 14 bases between. Here the CDR3 reads CASSPRLAGEAFF. CDR3 coding DNA: TGTGCCAGCAGCCCTCGCTTGGCTGGTGAAGCTTTCTTT.

This clonotype was counted at least ten times. The J gene is TRBJ1-1, the V gene TRBV19; 12 bases line up with TRBD1. Losses at the gene ends were 9 bases for V and 8 bases for J; bases not matched to a gene: 7. Germline CDR1 reads LNHDA; CDR2 reads SQIVND (reference sequence). The CDR3 extends over 13 amino acids. The CDR3 DNA reads TGTGCCAGCCGGGACAGGGGGCGTTGGGAAGCTTTCTTT. The encoded protein is CASRDRGRWEAFF. The variable domain in full, with the rest retrieved from reference TRBV19 and TRBJ1-1, is DGGITQSPKYLFRKEGQNVTLSCEQNLNHDAMYWYRQDPGQGLRLIYYSQIVNDFQKGDIAEGYSVSREKKESFPLTVTSAQKNPTAFYLCASRDRGRWEAFFGQGTRLTVV.

This clonotype appeared a few times. The chain combines TRBV27 with TRBJ2-2; 12 nucleotides match TRBD2. Trimming removed 6 bases from V and 0 bases from J; junction bases left unmatched: 20. The length of the CDR3 is 22 residues. The germline V gene has CDR1 MNHEY and CDR2 SMNVEV (reference sequence). CDR3: CASSPTGDLRLAGDANTGELFF. The CDR3 DNA reads as TGTGCCAGCAGCCCGACAGGGGACCTCCGACTAGCGGGGGACGCGAACACCGGGGAGCTGTTTTTT.

This clonotype was counted ten times or more. V and J are TRBV7-9 and TRBJ2-3; unclear D gene. The CDR3 loop spans 13 amino acids. With 5 bases removed from V and 0 bases from J, the gap between germline ends came to 6 bases. The V gene's germline CDR1 is SEHNR and CDR2 FQNEAQ (reference sequence). The CDR3 loop reads CASSPYSTDTQYF. The CDR3 DNA reads as TGTGCCAGCAGCCCGTACAGCACAGATACGCAGTATTTT.

The chain has TRBV7-9 and TRBJ1-4, with TRBD1 as a possible D gene (5 bases). Germline loops: CDR1 SEHNR, CDR2 FQNEAQ (reference sequence). CDR3 length: 13 residues. V lost 6 bases, J lost 13 bases, and 18 bases lay in between. This CDR3 reads CASSNRPGGRLFF. Written as DNA, the CDR3 is TGTGCCAGCAGTAACCGCCCTGGGGGACGACTGTTTTTT.

In its sample, this clonotype was seen a few times. The chain employs TRBV10-2 and TRBJ2-7; 10 bases line up with TRBD2. Losses at the gene ends were 2 bases for V and 4 bases for J; bases not matched to a gene: 2. CDR3 length: 14 residues. Germline V CDR1 and CDR2: WSHSY, SAAADI. The CDR3 loop is CASSETSGVYEQYF. The CDR3 DNA follows: TGCGCCAGCAGTGAGACTAGCGGGGTGTACGAGCAGTACTTC.

This clonotype was seen many times. The J gene is TRBJ2-5, the V gene TRBV6-2 or TRBV6-3; possibly TRBD1 for D (6 bases). The germline V gene encodes CDR1 MNHEY and CDR2 SVGEGT. The CDR3 has 15 amino acids. With 0 bases removed from V and 4 bases from J, the gap between germline ends came to 12 bases. The CDR3 sequence is CASSYSTGLLETQYF. The CDR3 DNA is TGTGCCAGCAGTTACTCGACAGGACTCCTAGAGACCCAGTACTTC.

The sample holds many counts of this clonotype. V usage is TRBV27 and J usage is TRBJ1-5; unclear D gene. Germline V gives CDR1 MNHEY, CDR2 SMNVEV (reference sequence). This CDR3 spans 13 amino acids. V lost 5 bases and J lost 1, with 6 bases in between. The CDR3 bases are TGTGCCAGCAGTGCCAGGAGCAATCAGCCCCAGCATTTT. Amino acids: CASSARSNQPQHF.

The chain links TRBV6-2 or TRBV6-3 to TRBJ2-5; D possibly corresponds to TRBD1 (5 bases). Germline V lookup: CDR1 MNHEY, CDR2 SVGEGT. V gave up 7 bases and J gave up 2 bases, with 8 bases separating them. The CDR3 loop spans 12 amino acids. The CDR3 coding sequence is TGTGCCAGCAACCGACAGCAAGAGACCCAGTACTTC. Translated, it gives CASNRQQETQYF.

The rearrangement links TRBV30 to TRBJ2-3; D might be TRBD1 or TRBD2, each matching 6 bases. CDR3 size: 15 residues. Trimming shortened V by 0 bases and J by 5 bases, and 15 bases separated the two germline ends. Germline V gene sequence: CDR1 GTSNPN, CDR2 SVGIG (reference sequence). CDR3 loop: CAWSVTGGGVDTQYF. As DNA, the CDR3 is TGTGCCTGGAGTGTAACCGGGGGCGGCGTAGATACGCAGTATTTT.

The chain recombines TRBV10-3 with TRBJ1-4; 10 bases fit TRBD1. This CDR3 has 16 amino acids. Looked up from germline, CDR1 is ENHRY and CDR2 is SYGVKD. V lost 0 bases to trimming and J lost 11 bases; unmatched junction nucleotides: 9. In DNA form, the CDR3 reads TGTGCCATCAGTGAGTCCCAAGCGACAGGGGGCGTGAAACTGTTTTTT. It encodes CAISESQATGGVKLFF.

In its sample, this clonotype was seen a few times. The chain recombines TRBV9 with TRBJ2-3; possibly TRBD2 for D (5 bases). The CDR3 contains 13 residues. Germline V gives CDR1 SGDLS, CDR2 YYNGEE. V was cut by 6 bases and J by 2 bases, with 10 bases left in between. The CDR3 is CASNELVTDTQYF. In DNA, the CDR3 is TGTGCCAGCAACGAACTAGTCACAGATACGCAGTATTTT.

This clonotype was observed many times. The rearrangement links TRBV5-6 to TRBJ2-7; 9 bases are a match to TRBD2. V was clipped by 9 bases and J by 2 bases; unmatched bases: 9. Germline values: CDR1 SGHDT, CDR2 YYEEEE. This CDR3 has 14 residues. CDR3 bases: TGTGCCACCCAGAGACTAGCGGTACCCTACGAGCAGTACTTC. Translated: CATQRLAVPYEQYF.